This is a list of T cell receptor beta chains from one sample in a study of blood T cell repertoires in COVID-19. Some clones are missing from TCRdb's copy, which holds only in-frame ones; the method was immunoSEQ multiplex PCR. The sample has about 260,000 clones; around nine tenths are singletons. Specimen: peripheral blood. Every receptor here comes from a woman younger than 45 with COVID-19, enrolled during active disease. The CDR3 runs from the conserved cysteine through the conserved F or W. Clone size, where shown, is once, few, many, or a class for clones that have expanded.

j_gene,abundance,v_gene,CDR3aa
TRBJ2-7,.,TRBV6-5,CASSREAFYEQYF
TRBJ2-2,.,TRBV21-1,CASSIESGRDTGELFF
TRBJ2-2,.,TRBV14,CASSQRGQGPTGELFF
TRBJ1-4,.,TRBV7-9,CASSLGTGINEKLFF
TRBJ2-7,.,TRBV6-5,CASWGGNSYEQYF
TRBJ2-2,.,TRBV10-3,CAITGQGVDTGELFF
TRBJ2-2,.,TRBV6-6,CASRRTGTGGQAGELFF
TRBJ2-7,.,TRBV5-1,CASSLSPSYEQYF
TRBJ1-2,.,TRBV6-5,CAIRDQTATYGGYTF
TRBJ1-2,.,TRBV5-1,CASSLTGIYGYTF
TRBJ1-4,.,TRBV7-3,CASSLNRDRDQEANEKLFF
TRBJ2-3,.,TRBV2,CASSSSGVTDTQYF
TRBJ2-3,.,TRBV9,CASSVSGGVPDTQYF
TRBJ1-2,few,TRBV5-4,CASSRVGSNYGYTF
TRBJ1-6,.,TRBV27,CASSADRVSSYNSPLHF
.,.,TRBV29-1,CSVDVLAGGRYEQYF
TRBJ1-2,.,TRBV24-1,CATSATDRGPDGYTF
TRBJ2-7,few,TRBV6-2/TRBV6-3,CASSYWGTGGVYEQYF
TRBJ2-5,few,TRBV5-1,CASSAAGRSEETQYF
TRBJ2-1,.,TRBV6-2/TRBV6-3,CASSSHRGDNEQFF
TRBJ2-7,.,TRBV5-1,CASSADSPWGEQYF
TRBJ2-7,.,TRBV27,CASSFGTASSYEQYF
TRBJ2-7,once,TRBV11-2,CASSQGSLSYEQYF
TRBJ2-7,.,TRBV7-9,CASSPTGDYEQYF
TRBJ2-3,.,TRBV7-9,CASRDRGAGDTQYF